These 16 T cell receptor beta chains were sequenced from one sample in a study of cytomegalovirus exposure and HLA in healthy donors. PCR amplification relied on 60 Vbeta primers (plus 13 Jbeta primers). Libraries were prepared by immunoSEQ multiplex PCR; TCRdb keeps only in-frame clonotypes and omits some of them. The data contain over 150,000 clones, roughly four fifths of them singletons. Sequencing used PBMCs. These receptors came from a boy younger than 10 in good health and CMV-seronegative.

The chain combines TRBV12-5 with TRBJ2-2; 9 bases fit TRBD1. Germline CDR1 and CDR2: LGHNT and FRNRAP. This CDR3 region has 18 residues. J gave up 4 bases and V 6 bases, and 15 bases lay outside the gene matches. The CDR3 loop reads CASGRPGTGPSATGELFF. The CDR3 nucleotides read TGTGCTAGTGGACGTCCCGGGACAGGGCCAAGTGCCACCGGGGAGCTGTTTTTT.

The V call is TRBV6-4, the J call TRBJ2-5; the D is unclear. The CDR3 totals 14 residues. The germline gives CDR1 MRHNA, CDR2 SNTAGT. The V gene lost 8 bases and the J gene lost 0 bases, with 13 bases spanning the gap. The CDR3 is CASVYSPYQETQYF. The CDR3 DNA reads as TGTGCCAGCGTTTACTCCCCCTACCAAGAGACCCAGTACTTC.

The CDR3 sequence: CASGAGTGQREQYF. The CDR3 DNA follows: TGCGCCAGCGGTGCCGGGACAGGGCAACGAGAGCAGTACTTC. The gene calls are TRBV5-1 and TRBJ2-5, with 9 bases fitting TRBD1. Germline lookup yields CDR1 SGHRS and CDR2 YFSETQ. J lost 11 bases, V lost 7 bases, and 15 bases had no gene match. The CDR3 is 14 residues long.

The J gene is TRBJ2-5, the V gene TRBV4-1; TRBD1 matches 12 bases. Trimming at V came to 3 bases and at J to 5 bases, leaving 10 bases not matched to a gene. The CDR3 loop spans 17 amino acids. Germline lookup yields CDR1 MGHRA and CDR2 YSYEKL. The DNA for the CDR3 is TGCGCCAGCAGCCAGGGGGTTCGGGACAGGGGGCGGGAGACCCAGTACTTC. Its translation is CASSQGVRDRGRETQYF.

The rearrangement joins TRBV5-1 to TRBJ2-5; 12 positions match TRBD2. Trimming removed 0 bases from V and 5 bases from J; junction bases left unmatched: 5. This CDR3 contains 16 residues. Germline V lookup: CDR1 SGHRS, CDR2 YFSETQ. The CDR3 DNA follows: TGCGCCAGCAGCTTGGGTGCTAGCGGGGGGGCGGAGACCCAGTACTTC. Protein sequence: CASSLGASGGAETQYF.

Comment on this clone: A read error may produce the germline difference seen at one junction end. The J gene is TRBJ1-2, the V gene TRBV7-9; TRBD1 matches 9 bases. This CDR3 region has 19 residues. The germline gives CDR1 SEHNR, CDR2 FQNEAQ (reference sequence). DNA for the CDR3: TGTTCCAGCAGCCAAGCCGCCGCACAGGGGGCTCCTGCAGACTATGGCTACACCTTC. Translated: CSSSQAAAQGAPADYGYTF. Full variable domain (outside the CDR3, taken from reference TRBV7-9 and TRBJ1-2): DTGVSQNPRHKITKRGQNVTFRCDPISEHNRLYWYRQTLGQGPEFLTYFQNEAQLEKSRLLSDRFSAERPKGSFSTLEIQRTEQGDSAMYLCSSSQAAAQGAPADYGYTFGSGTRLTVV.

The gene calls are TRBV7-3 and TRBJ2-7; 7 bases match TRBD1. Germline V gene data show CDR1 as SGHTA and CDR2 as FQGTGA. The CDR3 consists of 13 residues. Trimming took 11 bases from V and 2 from J; bases not matched to a gene: 9. The CDR3 DNA reads TGTGCCGGTCGGGACAGCTGCGCCTACGAGCAGTACTTC. This gives the protein CAGRDSCAYEQYF.

This sequence joins TRBV7-2 and TRBJ2-2, with D maybe TRBD1 (6 bases). Germline values: CDR1 SGHTA, CDR2 FQGNSA. The CDR3 runs 15 residues. Trimming took off 5 bases at V and 2 bases at J, with 12 bases between the two ends. The CDR3 coding sequence is TGTGCCAGCAGCGCCGGGACAACTAACACCGGGGAGCTGTTTTTT. As protein: CASSAGTTNTGELFF.

This chain connects TRBV7-2 to TRBJ2-3; 11 nucleotides line up with TRBD2. The CDR3 sequence is 16 residues long. Trimming removed 0 bases from V and 5 bases from J; junction bases left unmatched: 4. The germline V gene encodes CDR1 SGHTA and CDR2 FQGNSA. The CDR3 coding sequence is TGTGCCAGCAGCTTAGCCGGGACTAGCGGTGGAGATACGCAGTATTTT. Protein: CASSLAGTSGGDTQYF.

J is TRBJ2-5 and V is TRBV7-9; TRBD2 matches 7 bases. This CDR3 is built from 15 residues. From germline, CDR1 is SEHNR and CDR2 FQNEAQ (reference sequence). The trim removed 3 bases at V and 1 base at J, leaving 5 bases unmatched. CDR3 residues: CASSLALAVQETQYF. The CDR3, as DNA: TGTGCCAGCAGCTTGGCCCTAGCGGTCCAAGAGACCCAGTACTTC.

The J gene is TRBJ2-7, the V gene TRBV13; TRBD1 agrees at 10 bases. This CDR3 contains 14 residues. CDR1 is PRHDT, CDR2 FYEKMQ, per germline (reference sequence). The trim removed 6 bases at V and 6 bases at J, leaving 8 bases unmatched. CDR3 protein: CASSSGTGVREQYF. The CDR3 nucleotides read TGTGCCAGCAGTTCCGGGACAGGGGTTCGCGAGCAGTACTTC.

The J gene is TRBJ2-3, the V gene TRBV7-9; D might be TRBD2 (5 bases). CDR1 SEHNR and CDR2 FQNEAQ come from the germline V gene (reference sequence). V was trimmed by 5 bases and J by 2 bases, leaving 14 bases between them. CDR3 length: 15 residues. CDR3 protein: CASSLGLANTDTQYF. In DNA, the CDR3 is TGTGCCAGCAGCCTTGGACTGGCTAACACAGATACGCAGTATTTT.

V gene TRBV7-9 combines with J gene TRBJ1-2, with TRBD1 matching over 7 bases. CDR3 size: 15 residues. V shed 7 bases, J shed 2 bases, and the junction held 10 bases outside the gene matches. Germline V gene sequence: CDR1 SEHNR, CDR2 FQNEAQ (reference sequence). The CDR3 DNA sequence: TGTGCCAGCACAGGAGGTCAACAGGGGAACTATGGCTACACCTTC. It codes for CASTGGQQGNYGYTF.

V gene TRBV5-4 combines with J gene TRBJ2-3, with 8 bases fitting TRBD2. Germline CDR1 reads SGHNT; CDR2 reads YYREEE (reference sequence). After removal of 4 bases from V and 4 bases from J, the junction contained 20 bases not matched to a gene. The CDR3 runs 19 residues. Written as DNA, the CDR3 is TGTGCCAGCAGCACCGGTAGGGTGAGCGGGGGCCCAGGGGCAGATACGCAGTATTTT. It encodes CASSTGRVSGGPGADTQYF.

This rearrangement joins TRBV25-1 to TRBJ2-5; TRBD1 agrees at 10 bases. Germline V lookup: CDR1 MGHDK, CDR2 SYGVNS. The CDR3 sequence is 16 residues long. The trim removed 6 bases at V and 4 bases at J, leaving 11 bases unmatched. The CDR3 nucleotides are TGTGCCAGCAGCCCCCGGCGGGACAGGGGCCTAGAGACCCAGTACTTC. It specifies CASSPRRDRGLETQYF. Full variable domain (remainder filled in from reference TRBV25-1 and TRBJ2-5): EADIYQTPRYLVIGTGKKITLECSQTMGHDKMYWYQQDPGMELHLIHYSYGVNSTEKGDLSSESTVSRIRTEHFPLTLESARPSHTSQYLCASSPRRDRGLETQYFGPGTRLLVL.

In the case of this clone: This specimen includes other DNA sequences encoding the same CDR3. The chain combines TRBV5-1 with TRBJ2-7, with TRBD1 matching over 8 bases. V was pared by 3 bases and J by 7 bases, with 6 bases of the junction left unmatched. Germline V CDR1 and CDR2: SGHRS, YFSETQ. This CDR3 spans 13 amino acids. The CDR3: CASSSGQVYEQYF. The CDR3 DNA reads TGCGCCAGCAGCTCGGGACAGGTCTATGAGCAGTACTTC. The full variable domain, completed using reference TRBV5-1 and TRBJ2-7, is KAGVTQTPRYLIKTRGQQVTLSCSPISGHRSVSWYQQTPGQGLQFLFEYFSETQRNKGNFPGRFSGRQFSNSRSEMNVSTLELGDSALYLCASSSGQVYEQYFGPGTRLTVT.